This TCR beta chain was sequenced in a study of blood T cell repertoires in COVID-19. About the study: Whether acute or convalescent, the COVID-19 samples came from the United States, Italy and Spain. PBMCs, B-cell-depleted T cells, or T cells provided the cDNA or gDNA that made up the material.

Sequenced by immunoSEQ multiplex PCR; TCRdb stores in-frame clones only, minus some. The repertoire includes approximately 100,000 clones, around 92% of them detected once, and roughly 5.6% sits in the top ten. The CDR3 runs to 15 residues. V dropped 5 bases and J dropped 0 bases, with 11 bases sitting between them. Germline values: CDR1 MNHEY, CDR2 SVGAGI. The sample comprised peripheral blood. The receptor was derived from a man between 45 and 60 years old with active COVID-19. The chain joins TRBV6-5 to TRBJ2-1; no reliable D call. CDR3 bases: TGTGCCAGCAGTCCTACTCCGAGCTCCTACAATGAGCAGTTCTTC. It codes for CASSPTPSSYNEQFF.